This is a list of T cell receptor beta chains from one sample in a study of T cell repertoires in cytomegalovirus infection. No antigen is known for these receptors. TCRdb fed the reads into MiXCR, producing one record per CDR3 protein. The sample lists around 100,000 distinct CDR3 sequences, roughly a tenth occurring once. Sequencing was performed on PBMCs, sequenced either directly or after in vitro stimulation (not recorded which). The receptors were sampled from a human donor in good health (CMV status not recorded). Some clones in this sample may be carry-over from other donors' samples. The CDR3 runs from the conserved cysteine through the conserved F or W.

j_call: TRBJ2-1; v_call: TRBV12-3/TRBV12-4; cdr3_aa: CASSPWDFYNEQFF
j_call: TRBJ2-7; v_call: TRBV7-2; cdr3_aa: CASSLNQVAEQYF
j_call: TRBJ2-7; v_call: TRBV7-6; cdr3_aa: CASSLRVGSYEQYF
j_call: TRBJ1-4; v_call: TRBV7-2; cdr3_aa: CASSTGQSEKLFF
j_call: TRBJ1-5; v_call: TRBV20-1; cdr3_aa: CSAKGNQPQHF
j_call: TRBJ1-2; v_call: TRBV7-9; cdr3_aa: CASSLDPPGSGYTF
j_call: TRBJ1-4; v_call: TRBV7-9; cdr3_aa: CASSEEGSNEKLFF
j_call: TRBJ2-3; v_call: TRBV7-2; cdr3_aa: CASSLTASSTDTQYF
j_call: TRBJ2-3; v_call: TRBV4-1; cdr3_aa: CASSHPGQSTDTQYF
j_call: TRBJ2-2; v_call: TRBV29-1; cdr3_aa: CGSRTSTGELFF
j_call: TRBJ2-5; v_call: TRBV7-9; cdr3_aa: CASSSTSGSKTQYF
j_call: TRBJ1-5; v_call: TRBV20-1; cdr3_aa: CSSVNSNQPQHF
j_call: TRBJ2-1; v_call: TRBV12-3/TRBV12-4; cdr3_aa: CASSSDNEQFF
j_call: TRBJ2-3; v_call: TRBV7-2; cdr3_aa: CASTTGLAGGRSRDTQYF
j_call: TRBJ2-1; v_call: TRBV7-2; cdr3_aa: CASSLAHGEGEQFF
j_call: TRBJ2-3; v_call: TRBV6-2/TRBV6-3; cdr3_aa: CASSWGLPSSTDTQYF
j_call: TRBJ2-2; v_call: TRBV28; cdr3_aa: CASSTSGTPNTGELFF
j_call: TRBJ1-1; v_call: TRBV12-5; cdr3_aa: CASGRDTEAFF
j_call: TRBJ2-5; v_call: TRBV7-9; cdr3_aa: CASSLVPGTSQETQYF
j_call: TRBJ2-7; v_call: TRBV29-1; cdr3_aa: CSVDTGKGPYEQYF
j_call: TRBJ2-2; v_call: TRBV12-3/TRBV12-4; cdr3_aa: CASSLRQGPTGELFF
j_call: TRBJ2-5; v_call: TRBV4-1; cdr3_aa: CASSQDGLALWGETQYF
j_call: TRBJ1-6; v_call: TRBV2; cdr3_aa: CASSAAGKGSPLHF
j_call: TRBJ2-3; v_call: TRBV7-8; cdr3_aa: CASRRRGTDTQYF
j_call: TRBJ2-1; v_call: TRBV3-1; cdr3_aa: CASSPPRGSPSSYNEQFF
j_call: TRBJ1-6; v_call: TRBV7-2; cdr3_aa: CASSSYQGNSPLHF
j_call: TRBJ1-1; v_call: TRBV7-6; cdr3_aa: CASSLVGPTGNTEAFF
j_call: TRBJ2-7; v_call: TRBV25-1; cdr3_aa: CASSEFSGSSYEQYF
j_call: TRBJ1-5; v_call: TRBV4-1; cdr3_aa: CASSQATGKNQPQHF